The T cell receptor beta chain under discussion was sequenced for a study of shared clonotypes between healthy human individuals. Assay: immunoSEQ multiplex PCR; the TCRdb copy retains only in-frame clones and omits some. The table shows roughly 2.2 million clones, with about 92% occurring only once. The CDR3 extends over 15 amino acids. Germline CDR1 is KGHSH and CDR2 is LQKENI. The V and J ends lost 6 bases and 5 bases respectively, with 19 bases between them. V and J are TRBV18 and TRBJ2-5; perhaps TRBD1 as D (6 bases). The receptor was isolated from a man younger than 35 in good health. Some clones in this sample may be carry-over from other donors' samples. Sequencing used naive CD4+ T cells from PBMCs. Subset: CD45RA+ positively selected. The CDR3 sequence: CASSPQQGMWETQYF. The CDR3 nucleotides are TGTGCCAGCTCCCCCCAACAGGGAATGTGGGAGACCCAGTACTTC.